This T cell receptor (beta chain) was identified during a study of CD39 and CD103 CD8 tumor-infiltrating T cells. Study outcomes and limitations: DP CD8 TILs seemed more oligoclonal than DN, SP and blood memory CD8.

Genomic DNA came from approximately 10,000 to 100,000 sorted cells per subset. Sequencing was performed with immunoSEQ multiplex PCR; in TCRdb, only in-frame clones are kept and a portion is missing. This sample has several hundred clones; about 54% occur once, and the top ten carry 66%. For tumor-infiltrating lymphocytes, EpCAM beads were added to negative-selection T-cell enrichment of thawed cells. This clone occurred a few times. Its antigen is still unknown. Germline values: CDR1 SGHTA, CDR2 FQGNSA. The CDR3 is 15 residues long. Trimming took 5 bases from V and 3 from J; bases not matched to a gene: 3.

The sequenced sample consisted of CD39+ CD103+ CD8+ T cells sorted from the tumor. Subset of the sample: CD103+CD39+ double-positive CD45RA- CD8 T cells. The chain has TRBV7-2 and TRBJ1-6; TRBD1 aligns across 8 bases. The receptor was derived from a human donor with head and neck squamous cell carcinoma. As DNA, the CDR3 is TGTGCCAGCAGCGTCGGGACAGGCTATAATTCACCCCTCCACTTT. Amino acid sequence: CASSVGTGYNSPLHF.